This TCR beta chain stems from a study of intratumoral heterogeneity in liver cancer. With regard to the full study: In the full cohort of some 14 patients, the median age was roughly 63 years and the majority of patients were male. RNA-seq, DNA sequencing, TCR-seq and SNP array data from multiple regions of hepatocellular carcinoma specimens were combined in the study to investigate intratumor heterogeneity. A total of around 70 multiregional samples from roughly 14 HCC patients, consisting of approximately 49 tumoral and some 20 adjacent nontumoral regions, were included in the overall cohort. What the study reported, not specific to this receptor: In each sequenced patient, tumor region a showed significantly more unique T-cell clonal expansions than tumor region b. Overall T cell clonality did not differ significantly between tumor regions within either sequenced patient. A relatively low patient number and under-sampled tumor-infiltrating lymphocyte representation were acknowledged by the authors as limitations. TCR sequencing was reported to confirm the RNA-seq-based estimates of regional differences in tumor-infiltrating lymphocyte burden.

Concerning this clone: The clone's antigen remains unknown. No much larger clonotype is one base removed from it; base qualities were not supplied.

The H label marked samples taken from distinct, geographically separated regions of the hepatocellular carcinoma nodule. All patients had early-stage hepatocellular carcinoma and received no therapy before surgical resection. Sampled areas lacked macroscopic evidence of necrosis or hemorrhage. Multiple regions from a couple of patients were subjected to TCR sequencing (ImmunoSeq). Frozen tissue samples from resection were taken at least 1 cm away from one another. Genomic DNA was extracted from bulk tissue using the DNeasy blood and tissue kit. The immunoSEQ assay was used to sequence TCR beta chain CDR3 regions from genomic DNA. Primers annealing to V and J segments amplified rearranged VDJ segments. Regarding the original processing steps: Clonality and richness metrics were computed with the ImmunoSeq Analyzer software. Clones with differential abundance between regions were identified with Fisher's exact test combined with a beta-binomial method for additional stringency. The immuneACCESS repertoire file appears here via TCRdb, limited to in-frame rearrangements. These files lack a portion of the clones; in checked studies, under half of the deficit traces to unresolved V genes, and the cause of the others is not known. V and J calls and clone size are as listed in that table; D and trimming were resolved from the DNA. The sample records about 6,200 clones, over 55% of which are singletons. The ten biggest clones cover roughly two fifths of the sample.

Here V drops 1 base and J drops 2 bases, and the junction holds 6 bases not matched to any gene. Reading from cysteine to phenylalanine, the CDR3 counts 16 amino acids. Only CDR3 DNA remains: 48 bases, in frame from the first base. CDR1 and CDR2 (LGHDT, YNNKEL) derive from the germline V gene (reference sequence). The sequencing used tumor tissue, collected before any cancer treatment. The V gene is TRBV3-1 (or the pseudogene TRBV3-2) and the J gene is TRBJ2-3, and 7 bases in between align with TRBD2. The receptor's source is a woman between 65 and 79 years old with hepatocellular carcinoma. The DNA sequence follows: TGTGCCAGCAGCCAAGTCTCTAGCGGCTACACAGATACGCAGTATTTT. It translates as CASSQVSSGYTDTQYF.